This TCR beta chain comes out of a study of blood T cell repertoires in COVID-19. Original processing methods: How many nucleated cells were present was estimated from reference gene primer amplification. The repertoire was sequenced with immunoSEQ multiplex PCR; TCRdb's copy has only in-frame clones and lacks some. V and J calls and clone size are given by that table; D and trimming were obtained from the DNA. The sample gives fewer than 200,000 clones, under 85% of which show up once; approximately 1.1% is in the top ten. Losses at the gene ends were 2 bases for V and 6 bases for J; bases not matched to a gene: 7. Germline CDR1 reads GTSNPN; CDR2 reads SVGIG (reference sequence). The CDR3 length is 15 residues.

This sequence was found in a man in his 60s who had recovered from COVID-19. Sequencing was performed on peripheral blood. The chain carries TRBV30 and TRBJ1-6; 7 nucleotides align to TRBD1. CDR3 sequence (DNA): TGTGCCTGGAGTTTAAGACAGGGTATTAATTCACCCCTCCACTTT. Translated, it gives CAWSLRQGINSPLHF.